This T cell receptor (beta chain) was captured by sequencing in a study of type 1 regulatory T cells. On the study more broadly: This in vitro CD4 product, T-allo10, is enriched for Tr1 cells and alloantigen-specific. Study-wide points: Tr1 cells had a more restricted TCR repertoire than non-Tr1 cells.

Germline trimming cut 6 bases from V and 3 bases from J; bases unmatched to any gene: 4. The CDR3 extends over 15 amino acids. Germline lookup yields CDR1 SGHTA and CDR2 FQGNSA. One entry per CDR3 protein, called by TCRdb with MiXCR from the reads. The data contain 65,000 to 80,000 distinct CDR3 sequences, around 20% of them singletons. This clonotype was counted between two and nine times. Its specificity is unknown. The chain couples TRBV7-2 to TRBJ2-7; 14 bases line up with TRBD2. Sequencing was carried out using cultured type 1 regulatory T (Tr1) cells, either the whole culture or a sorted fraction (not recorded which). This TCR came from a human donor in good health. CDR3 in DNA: TGTGCCAGCAGACCGGGACTAGCGGGAGTCTACGAGCAGTACTTC. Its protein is CASRPGLAGVYEQYF.